The next 10 T cell receptor beta chains were all read from a single sample in a study of T cells after posttransplantation cyclophosphamide. Produced via immunoSEQ multiplex PCR; TCRdb's table is partial and in-frame only. This sample carries over 35,000 clones, none of them present only once. Source material: PBMCs. The receptors shown here come from a man aged 40-55 years in good health, CMV-negative, and a related stem cell transplant donor.

The J gene is TRBJ1-2, the V gene TRBV9, with D hard to call. The CDR3 runs to 14 residues. V lost 4 bases and J lost 4, with 14 bases in between. Germline V CDR1 and CDR2: SGDLS, YYNGEE. This CDR3 reads CASSPRHLFYGYTF. The CDR3 DNA reads TGTGCCAGCAGCCCCCGACACCTTTTCTATGGCTACACCTTC.

In this sample, this clone turned up many times. This chain links TRBV10-3 with TRBJ2-5; maybe TRBD1 (6 bases). This CDR3 contains 12 residues. The germline V and J ends were trimmed by 3 bases and 4 bases, with 6 bases remaining between them. CDR1 and CDR2 (germline): ENHRY, SYGVKD. This CDR3 is CAISEGGETQYF. CDR3 in DNA: TGTGCCATCAGTGAAGGGGGAGAGACCCAGTACTTC.

In this sample, this clone turned up many times. The V gene is TRBV11-3, the J gene TRBJ2-3, with 7 bases matching TRBD2. This CDR3 contains 16 residues. Germline V lookup: CDR1 SGHNT, CDR2 YENEEA. V lost 0 bases to trimming and J lost 7 bases; unmatched junction nucleotides: 10. CDR3 sequence reads: CASSLDSGLLLNTQYF. The DNA of the CDR3 is TGTGCCAGCAGCTTAGACTCGGGACTACTACTAAATACGCAGTATTTT.

The sample holds many counts of this clone. This chain links TRBV11-2 with TRBJ1-1; weak D call: TRBD1 (6 bases). V was cut by 2 bases and J by 11 bases, with 21 bases left in between. Germline values: CDR1 SGHAT, CDR2 FQNNGV. The CDR3 loop spans 15 amino acids. The CDR3 region has the DNA TGTGCCAGCAGCTTACTGCCGGGACAACGAGAAGAGGCTTTCTTT. Protein sequence: CASSLLPGQREEAFF.

The sample holds many counts of this clone. The CDR3 sequence: CASGTIRDGGTRQTQYF. For the CDR3, the DNA is TGTGCTAGTGGCACGATACGAGACGGGGGTACCCGGCAGACCCAGTACTTC. This chain joins TRBV12-5 and TRBJ2-5; D might be TRBD2 (6 bases). Trimming removed 6 bases at V and 6 bases at J, with 26 bases between. Germline CDR1 and CDR2: LGHNT and FRNRAP. This CDR3 contains 17 residues.

The table lists this clone with many counts. The chain carries TRBV6-5 and TRBJ1-5; 9 nucleotides line up with TRBD1. Trimming removed 6 bases from V and 2 bases from J; junction bases left unmatched: 5. Looked up from germline, CDR1 is MNHEY and CDR2 is SVGAGI. The CDR3 is 15 amino acids. The CDR3 sequence is CASRRTGEGNQPQHF. The CDR3 coding sequence is TGTGCCAGCAGAAGGACAGGGGAAGGCAATCAGCCCCAGCATTTT.

This clone was detected many times. The genes are TRBV4-2 and TRBJ2-1; TRBD2 agrees at 8 bases. V trimming: 0 bases; J trimming: 2 bases; junction bases outside the gene matches: 3. From germline, CDR1 is LGHNA and CDR2 YNFKEQ. The CDR3 is 16 amino acids. CDR3 bases: TGTGCCAGCAGCCAAGATACTAGCGGAGCCTACAATGAGCAGTTCTTC. This gives the protein CASSQDTSGAYNEQFF.

This clone was observed a handful of times. The V gene is TRBV6-5, the J gene TRBJ2-2; 7 bases are shared with TRBD2. Germline assignment: CDR1 MNHEY and CDR2 SVGAGI. The CDR3 contains 16 residues. Trimming removed 2 bases from V and 5 bases from J; junction bases left unmatched: 8. The CDR3 protein is CASSYVGGGRTGELFF. CDR3 coding DNA: TGTGCCAGCAGTTACGTGGGGGGGGGTCGTACCGGGGAGCTGTTTTTT.

This clone was observed many times. The chain has TRBV5-1 and TRBJ2-7; possibly TRBD2 for D (6 bases). This CDR3 has 14 residues. The germline gives CDR1 SGHRS, CDR2 YFSETQ. The germline V and J ends were trimmed by 0 bases and 7 bases, with 14 bases remaining between them. CDR3 sequence reads: CASSLGGTEGEQYF. The DNA for the CDR3 is TGCGCCAGCAGCTTGGGAGGGACGGAGGGGGAGCAGTACTTC.

This clone appeared many times. The chain has TRBV2 and TRBJ2-5, with 7 positions matching TRBD2. J lost 2 bases, V lost 7 bases, and 4 bases had no gene match. CDR1 is SNHLY, CDR2 FYNNEI, per germline. The CDR3 contains 13 residues. CDR3 residues: CASKNGGQETQYF. The DNA for the CDR3 is TGTGCCAGCAAAAACGGGGGGCAAGAGACCCAGTACTTC.